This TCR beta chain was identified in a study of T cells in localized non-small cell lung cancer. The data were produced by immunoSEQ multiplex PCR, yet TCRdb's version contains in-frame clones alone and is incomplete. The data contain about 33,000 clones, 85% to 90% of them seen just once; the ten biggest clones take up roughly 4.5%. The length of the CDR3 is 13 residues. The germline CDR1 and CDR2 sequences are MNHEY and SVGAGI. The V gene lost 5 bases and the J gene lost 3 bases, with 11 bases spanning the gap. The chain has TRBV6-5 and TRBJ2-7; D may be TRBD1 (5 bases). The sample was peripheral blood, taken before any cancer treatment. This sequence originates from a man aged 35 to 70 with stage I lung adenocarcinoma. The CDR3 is CASSVNQGYEQYF. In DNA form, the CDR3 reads TGTGCCAGCAGTGTGAACCAGGGCTACGAGCAGTACTTC.